Shown below are 7 T cell receptor beta chains from a single sample sequenced in a study of blood T cell repertoires in COVID-19. Sequencing used immunoSEQ multiplex PCR; TCRdb keeps in-frame clones, though not all of them. The sample carries about 160,000 clones, approximately 84% recorded once. The sequenced sample was peripheral blood. Source of these receptors: a woman between 55 and 75 years old with COVID-19, enrolled during active disease.

V is TRBV3-1 (or the pseudogene TRBV3-2) and J is TRBJ1-1; D is uncertain. CDR3 length: 12 residues. V dropped 4 bases and J dropped 2 bases, with 5 bases sitting between them. Germline lookup yields CDR1 LGHDT and CDR2 YNNKEL (reference sequence). CDR3 bases: TGTGCCAGCAGCCGAGGAAACACTGAAGCTTTCTTT. It yields the protein CASSRGNTEAFF.

The J gene is TRBJ1-1, the V gene TRBV4-1, with D unclear. There are 17 residues in the CDR3. V gave up 0 bases and J gave up 0 bases, with 14 bases separating them. Germline V gene sequence: CDR1 MGHRA, CDR2 YSYEKL. In nucleotides, the CDR3 is TGCGCCAGCAGCCAAGAGGATCCGGGTTCCATGAACACTGAAGCTTTCTTT. This translates into CASSQEDPGSMNTEAFF.

The chain couples TRBV24-1 to TRBJ2-2; possibly TRBD1 for D (6 bases). The ends were cut back, 3 bases at V and 3 bases at J, with 19 bases in the middle. This CDR3 has 18 amino acids. CDR1 is KGHDR and CDR2 is SFDVKD in the germline V gene. The CDR3 DNA reads TGTGCCACCAGTGATCCTGGATCCAGGGGAGATTACACCGGGGAGCTGTTTTTT. This translates into CATSDPGSRGDYTGELFF.

This chain links TRBV27 with TRBJ1-2, with 7 bases matching TRBD1. This CDR3 contains 15 residues. Germline V gene data show CDR1 as MNHEY and CDR2 as SMNVEV (reference sequence). V lost 4 bases to trimming and J lost 4 bases; unmatched junction nucleotides: 9. The CDR3 spells CASSSPRQGAYGYTF. In DNA form, the CDR3 reads TGTGCCAGCAGTTCCCCTCGACAGGGCGCCTATGGCTACACCTTC.

The chain has TRBV5-6 and TRBJ1-2; maybe TRBD1 (6 bases). CDR1 SGHDT and CDR2 YYEEEE come from the germline V gene. V was trimmed by 0 bases and J by 7 bases, leaving 10 bases between them. This CDR3 spans 13 amino acids. Here the CDR3 DNA reads TGTGCCAGCAGCTTGGACAGGGTGAGTGGCTACACCTTC. Translation gives CASSLDRVSGYTF.

The chain recombines TRBV5-1 with TRBJ2-7, with D maybe TRBD2 (5 bases). CDR3 size: 14 residues. V lost 1 base and J 0 bases, leaving 8 bases between the germline ends. Per the germline V gene, CDR1 is SGHRS and CDR2 is YFSETQ. CDR3 sequence: CASSLSDYSYEQYF. DNA of the CDR3: TGCGCCAGCAGCTTGTCCGACTACTCCTACGAGCAGTACTTC.

This chain links TRBV10-3 with TRBJ1-1; D is unresolved. Germline loops: CDR1 ENHRY, CDR2 SYGVKD. CDR3 length: 11 residues. Trimming removed 6 bases from V and 6 bases from J, with 8 bases in between. The CDR3 here is CAIRGVAEAFF. In DNA form, the CDR3 reads TGTGCCATCAGGGGAGTCGCTGAAGCTTTCTTT.